Reported below is one T cell receptor (beta chain). This specimen comes from a study of blood T cell repertoires in COVID-19. Study in general: Sample material is recorded as cDNA or gDNA derived from T cells, B-cell-depleted T cells, or PBMCs.

Sequenced by immunoSEQ multiplex PCR; TCRdb stores in-frame clones only, minus some. The sample records roughly 150,000 clones, around nine tenths being singletons. V lost 7 bases to trimming and J lost 8 bases, with 20 bases between them. This CDR3 has 15 amino acids. Germline lookup yields CDR1 MNHEY and CDR2 SVGAGI. The chain is built from TRBV6-5 and TRBJ2-2; maybe TRBD2 (6 bases). This receptor was obtained from an older woman with acute or convalescent COVID-19. The sample comprised peripheral blood. The CDR3 here is CASMAGGTFGGELFF. CDR3 DNA: TGTGCCAGCATGGCAGGCGGGACGTTTGGGGGGGAGCTGTTTTTT.